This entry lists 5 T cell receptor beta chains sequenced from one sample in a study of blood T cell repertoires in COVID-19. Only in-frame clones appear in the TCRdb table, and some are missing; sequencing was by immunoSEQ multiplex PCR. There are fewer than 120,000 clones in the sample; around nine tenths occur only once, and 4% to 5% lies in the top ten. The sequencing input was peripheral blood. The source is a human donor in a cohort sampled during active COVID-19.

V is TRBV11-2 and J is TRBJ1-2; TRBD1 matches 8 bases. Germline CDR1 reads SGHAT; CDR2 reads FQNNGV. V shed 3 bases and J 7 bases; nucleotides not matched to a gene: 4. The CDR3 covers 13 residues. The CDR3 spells CASSFPGGSGYTF. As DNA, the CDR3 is TGTGCCAGCAGCTTTCCAGGGGGCTCTGGCTACACCTTC.

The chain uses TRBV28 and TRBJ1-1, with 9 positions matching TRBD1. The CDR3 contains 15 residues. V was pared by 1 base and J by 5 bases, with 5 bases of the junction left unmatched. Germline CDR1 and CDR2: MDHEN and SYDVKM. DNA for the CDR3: TGTGCCAGCAGTTTATCCGACAGGGGGGAAACTGAAGCTTTCTTT. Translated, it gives CASSLSDRGETEAFF.

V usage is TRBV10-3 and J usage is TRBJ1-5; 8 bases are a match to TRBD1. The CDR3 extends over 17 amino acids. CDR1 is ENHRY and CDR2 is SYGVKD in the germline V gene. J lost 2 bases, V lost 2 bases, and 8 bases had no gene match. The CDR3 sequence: CAISEPGQGGRNQPQHF. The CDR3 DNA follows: TGTGCCATCAGTGAGCCAGGACAGGGCGGCCGCAATCAGCCCCAGCATTTT.

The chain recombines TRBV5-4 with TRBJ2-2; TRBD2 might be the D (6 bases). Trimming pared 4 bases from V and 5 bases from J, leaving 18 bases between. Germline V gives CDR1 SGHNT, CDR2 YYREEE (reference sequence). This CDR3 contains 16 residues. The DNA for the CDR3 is TGTGCCAGCAGCAGCTGGACTACTGGGTTGACCGGGGAGCTGTTTTTT. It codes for CASSSWTTGLTGELFF.

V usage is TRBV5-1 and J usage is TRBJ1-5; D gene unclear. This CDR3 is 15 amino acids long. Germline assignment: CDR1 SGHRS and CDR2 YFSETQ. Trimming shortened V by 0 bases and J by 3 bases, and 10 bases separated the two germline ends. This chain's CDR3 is CASSLGGSDNQPQHF. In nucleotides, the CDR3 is TGCGCCAGCAGCTTGGGAGGGAGTGACAATCAGCCCCAGCATTTT.